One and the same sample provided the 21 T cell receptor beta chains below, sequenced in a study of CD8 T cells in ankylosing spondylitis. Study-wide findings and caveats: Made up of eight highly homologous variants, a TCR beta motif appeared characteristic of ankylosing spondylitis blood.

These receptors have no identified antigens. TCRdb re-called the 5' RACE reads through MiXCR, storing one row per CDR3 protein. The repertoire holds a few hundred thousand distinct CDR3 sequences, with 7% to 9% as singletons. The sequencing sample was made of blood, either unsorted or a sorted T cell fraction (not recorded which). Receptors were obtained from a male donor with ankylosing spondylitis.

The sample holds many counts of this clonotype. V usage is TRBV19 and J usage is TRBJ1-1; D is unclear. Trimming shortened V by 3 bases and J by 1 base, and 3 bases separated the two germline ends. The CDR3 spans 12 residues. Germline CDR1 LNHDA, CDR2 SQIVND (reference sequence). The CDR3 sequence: CASSIQNTEAFF. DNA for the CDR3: TGTGCCAGTAGTATCCAGAACACTGAAGCTTTCTTT. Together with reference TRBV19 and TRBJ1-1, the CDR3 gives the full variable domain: DGGITQSPKYLFRKEGQNVTLSCEQNLNHDAMYWYRQDPGQGLRLIYYSQIVNDFQKGDIAEGYSVSREKKESFPLTVTSAQKNPTAFYLCASSIQNTEAFFGQGTRLTVV.

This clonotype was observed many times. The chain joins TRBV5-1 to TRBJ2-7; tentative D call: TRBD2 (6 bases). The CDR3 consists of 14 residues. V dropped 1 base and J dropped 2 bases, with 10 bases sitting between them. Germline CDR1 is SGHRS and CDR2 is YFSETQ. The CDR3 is CASSLQPSAYEQYF. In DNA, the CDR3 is TGCGCCAGCAGCTTGCAACCTAGCGCCTACGAGCAGTACTTC. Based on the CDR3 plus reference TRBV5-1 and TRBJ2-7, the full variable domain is KAGVTQTPRYLIKTRGQQVTLSCSPISGHRSVSWYQQTPGQGLQFLFEYFSETQRNKGNFPGRFSGRQFSNSRSEMNVSTLELGDSALYLCASSLQPSAYEQYFGPGTRLTVT.

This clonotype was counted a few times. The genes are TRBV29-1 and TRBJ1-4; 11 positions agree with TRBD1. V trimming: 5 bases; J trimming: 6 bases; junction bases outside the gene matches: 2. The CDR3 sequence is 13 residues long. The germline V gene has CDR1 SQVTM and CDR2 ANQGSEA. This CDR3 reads CSVPGQGDEKLFF. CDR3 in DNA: TGCAGCGTTCCGGGACAGGGGGATGAAAAACTGTTTTTT.

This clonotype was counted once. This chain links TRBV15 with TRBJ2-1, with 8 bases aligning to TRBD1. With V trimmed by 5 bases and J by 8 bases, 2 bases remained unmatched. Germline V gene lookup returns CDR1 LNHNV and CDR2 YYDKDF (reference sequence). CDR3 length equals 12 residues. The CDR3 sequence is CATSGQGYEQFF. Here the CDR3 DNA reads TGTGCCACCAGCGGACAGGGCTATGAGCAGTTCTTC.

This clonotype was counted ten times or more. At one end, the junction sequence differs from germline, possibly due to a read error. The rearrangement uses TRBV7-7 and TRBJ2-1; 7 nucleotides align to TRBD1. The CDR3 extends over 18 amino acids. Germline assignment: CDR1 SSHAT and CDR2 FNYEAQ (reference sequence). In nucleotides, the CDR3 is TGTGCTAGCAGCCGATACGTCCGGGACAGAATACAGTACAATGAGCAGTTCTTC. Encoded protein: CASSRYVRDRIQYNEQFF.

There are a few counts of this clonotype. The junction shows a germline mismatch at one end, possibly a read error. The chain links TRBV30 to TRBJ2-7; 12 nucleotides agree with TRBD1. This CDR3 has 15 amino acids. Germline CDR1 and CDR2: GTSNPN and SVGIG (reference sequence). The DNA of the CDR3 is TGTGCCTGGAGTATACACACCGGGACAGGGGGCCCCCGGTCCTTC. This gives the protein CAWSIHTGTGGPRSF.

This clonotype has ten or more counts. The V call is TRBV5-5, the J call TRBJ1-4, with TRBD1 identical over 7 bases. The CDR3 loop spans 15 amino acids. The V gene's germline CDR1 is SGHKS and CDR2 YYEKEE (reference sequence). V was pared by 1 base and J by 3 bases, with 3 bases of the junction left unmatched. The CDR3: CASSLFGTANEKLFF. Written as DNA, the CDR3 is TGTGCCAGCAGCTTGTTCGGGACAGCTAATGAAAAACTGTTTTTT.

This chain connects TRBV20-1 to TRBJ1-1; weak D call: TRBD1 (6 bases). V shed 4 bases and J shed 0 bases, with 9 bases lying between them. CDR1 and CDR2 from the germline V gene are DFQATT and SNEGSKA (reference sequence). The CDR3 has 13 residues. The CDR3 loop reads CSATRGLNTEAFF. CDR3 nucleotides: TGCAGTGCTACCAGGGGATTGAACACTGAAGCTTTCTTT.

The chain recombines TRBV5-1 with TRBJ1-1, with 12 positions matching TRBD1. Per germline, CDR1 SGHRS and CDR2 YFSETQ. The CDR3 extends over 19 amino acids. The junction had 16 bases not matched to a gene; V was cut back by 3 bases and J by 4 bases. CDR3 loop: CASSWTGTGGNLVSTEAFF. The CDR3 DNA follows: TGCGCCAGCAGCTGGACCGGGACAGGGGGCAATCTTGTTTCCACTGAAGCTTTCTTT.

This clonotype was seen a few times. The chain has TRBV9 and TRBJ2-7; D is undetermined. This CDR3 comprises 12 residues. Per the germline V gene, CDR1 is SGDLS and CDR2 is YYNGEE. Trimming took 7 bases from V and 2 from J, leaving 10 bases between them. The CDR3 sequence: CASRRITYEQYF. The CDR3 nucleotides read TGTGCCAGCCGAAGGATTACCTACGAGCAGTACTTC.

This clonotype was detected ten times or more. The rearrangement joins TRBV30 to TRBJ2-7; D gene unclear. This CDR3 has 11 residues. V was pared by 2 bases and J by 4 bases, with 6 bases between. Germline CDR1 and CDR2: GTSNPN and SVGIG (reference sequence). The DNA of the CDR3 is TGTGCCTGGAGTCCAGATTACGAGCAGTACTTC. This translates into CAWSPDYEQYF.

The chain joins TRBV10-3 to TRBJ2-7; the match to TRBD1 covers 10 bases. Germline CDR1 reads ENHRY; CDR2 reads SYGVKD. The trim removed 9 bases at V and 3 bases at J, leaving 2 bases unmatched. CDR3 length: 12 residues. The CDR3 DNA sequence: TGTGCCATATGGGACAGGGGCTACGAGCAGTACTTC. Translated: CAIWDRGYEQYF.

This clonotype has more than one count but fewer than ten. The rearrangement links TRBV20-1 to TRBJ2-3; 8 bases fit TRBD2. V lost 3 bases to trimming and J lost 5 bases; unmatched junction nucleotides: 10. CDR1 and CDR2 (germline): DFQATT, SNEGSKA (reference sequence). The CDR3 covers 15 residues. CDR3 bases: TGCAGTGCTAGGACAGCGGGAGCTTTTGTAGATACGCAGTATTTT. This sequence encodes CSARTAGAFVDTQYF.

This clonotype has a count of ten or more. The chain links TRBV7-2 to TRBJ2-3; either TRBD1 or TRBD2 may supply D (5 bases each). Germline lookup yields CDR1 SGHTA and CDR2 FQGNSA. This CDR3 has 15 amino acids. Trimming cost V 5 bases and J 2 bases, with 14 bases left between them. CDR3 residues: CASSTNGGSTDTQYF. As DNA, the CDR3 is TGTGCCAGCAGCACCAATGGGGGTTCCACAGATACGCAGTATTTT.

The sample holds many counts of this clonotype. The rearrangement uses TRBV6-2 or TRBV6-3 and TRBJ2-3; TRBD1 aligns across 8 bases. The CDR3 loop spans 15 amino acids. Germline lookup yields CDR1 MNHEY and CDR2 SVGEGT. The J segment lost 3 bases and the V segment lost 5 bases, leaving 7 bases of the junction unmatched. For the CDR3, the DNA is TGTGCCAGCAGTCAGGGGGCTCGAGGGACAGATACGCAGTATTTT. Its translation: CASSQGARGTDTQYF.

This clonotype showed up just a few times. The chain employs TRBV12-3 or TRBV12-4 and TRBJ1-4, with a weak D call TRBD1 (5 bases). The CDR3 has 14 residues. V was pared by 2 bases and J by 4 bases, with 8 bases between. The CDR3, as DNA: TGTGCCAGCAGTTTAAACAGGATTAATGAAAAACTGTTTTTT. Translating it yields CASSLNRINEKLFF.

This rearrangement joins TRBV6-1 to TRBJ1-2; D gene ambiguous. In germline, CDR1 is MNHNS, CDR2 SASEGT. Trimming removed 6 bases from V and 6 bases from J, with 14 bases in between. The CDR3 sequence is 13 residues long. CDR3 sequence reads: CASRLTLGNGYTF. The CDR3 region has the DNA TGTGCCAGCAGACTCACGCTGGGGAATGGCTACACCTTC.

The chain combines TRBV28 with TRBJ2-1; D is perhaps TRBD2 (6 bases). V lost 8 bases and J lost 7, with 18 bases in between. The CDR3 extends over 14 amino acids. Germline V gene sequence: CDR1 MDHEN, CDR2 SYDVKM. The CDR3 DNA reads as TGTGCCAGCTCGGGAGCCGCCCAGACTAATGAGCAGTTCTTC. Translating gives CASSGAAQTNEQFF.

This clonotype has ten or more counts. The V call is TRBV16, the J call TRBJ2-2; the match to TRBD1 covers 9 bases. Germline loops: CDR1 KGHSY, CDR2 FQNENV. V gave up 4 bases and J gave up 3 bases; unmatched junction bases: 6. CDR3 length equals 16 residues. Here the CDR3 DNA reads TGTGCCAGCAGCCGATTGGACAGGGGAGACACCGGGGAGCTGTTTTTT. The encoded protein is CASSRLDRGDTGELFF.

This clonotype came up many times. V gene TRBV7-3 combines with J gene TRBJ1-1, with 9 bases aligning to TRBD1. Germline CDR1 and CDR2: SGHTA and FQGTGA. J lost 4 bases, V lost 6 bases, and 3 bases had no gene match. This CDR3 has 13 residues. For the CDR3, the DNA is TGTGCCAGCAGTGCGACAGGGGGCACTGAAGCTTTCTTT. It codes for CASSATGGTEAFF.

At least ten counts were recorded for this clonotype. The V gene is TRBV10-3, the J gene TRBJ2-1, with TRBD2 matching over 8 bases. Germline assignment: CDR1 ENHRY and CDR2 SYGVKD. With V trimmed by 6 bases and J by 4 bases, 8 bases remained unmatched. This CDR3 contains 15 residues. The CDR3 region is CAIRSTSGLYNEQFF. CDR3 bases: TGTGCCATCAGGTCAACTAGCGGCCTATACAATGAGCAGTTCTTC.